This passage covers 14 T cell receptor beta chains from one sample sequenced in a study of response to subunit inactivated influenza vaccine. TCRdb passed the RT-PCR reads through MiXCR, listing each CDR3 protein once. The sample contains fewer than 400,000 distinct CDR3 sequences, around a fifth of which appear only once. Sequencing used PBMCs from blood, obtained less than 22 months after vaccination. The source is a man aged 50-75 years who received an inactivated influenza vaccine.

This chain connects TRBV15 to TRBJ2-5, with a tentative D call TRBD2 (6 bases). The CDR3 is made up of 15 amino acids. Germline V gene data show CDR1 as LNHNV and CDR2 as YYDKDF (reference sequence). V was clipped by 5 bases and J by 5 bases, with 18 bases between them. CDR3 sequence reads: CATSGGRGSVETQYF. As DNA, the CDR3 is TGTGCCACCAGCGGCGGGCGGGGCTCGGTGGAGACCCAGTACTTC.

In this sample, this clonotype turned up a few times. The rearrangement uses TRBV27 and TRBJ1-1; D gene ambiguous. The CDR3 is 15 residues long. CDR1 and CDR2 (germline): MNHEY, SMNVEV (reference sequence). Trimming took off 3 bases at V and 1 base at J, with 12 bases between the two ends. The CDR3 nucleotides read TGTGCCAGCAGTTTCCTCTCGACACAGAACACTGAAGCTTTCTTT. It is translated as CASSFLSTQNTEAFF.

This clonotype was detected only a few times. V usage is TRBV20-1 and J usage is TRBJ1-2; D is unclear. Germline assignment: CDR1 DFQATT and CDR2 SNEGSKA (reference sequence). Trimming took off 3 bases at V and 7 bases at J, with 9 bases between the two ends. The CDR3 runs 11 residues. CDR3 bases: TGCAGTGCTAGTACTTTAACTGGCTACACCTTC. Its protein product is CSASTLTGYTF.

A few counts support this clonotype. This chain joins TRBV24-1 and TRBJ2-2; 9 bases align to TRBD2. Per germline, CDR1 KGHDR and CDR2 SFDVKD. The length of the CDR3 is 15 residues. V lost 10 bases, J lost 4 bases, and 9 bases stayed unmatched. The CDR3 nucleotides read TGTGCCACAAGAGCGGGAGGATCCCTCACCGGGGAGCTGTTTTTT. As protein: CATRAGGSLTGELFF.

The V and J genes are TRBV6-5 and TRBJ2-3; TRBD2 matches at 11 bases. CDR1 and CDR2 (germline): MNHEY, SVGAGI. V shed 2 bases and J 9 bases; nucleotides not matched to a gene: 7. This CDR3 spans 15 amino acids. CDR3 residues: CASSYVSGGGGTQYF. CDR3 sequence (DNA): TGTGCCAGCAGTTACGTTAGCGGGGGGGGAGGAACGCAGTATTTT.

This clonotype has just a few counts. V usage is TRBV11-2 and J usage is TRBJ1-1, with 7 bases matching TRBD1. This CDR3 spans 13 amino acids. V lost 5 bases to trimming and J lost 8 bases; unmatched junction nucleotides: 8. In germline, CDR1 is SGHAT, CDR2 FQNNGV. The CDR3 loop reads CASSIDRVREAFF. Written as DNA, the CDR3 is TGTGCCAGCAGCATCGACAGGGTCCGAGAAGCTTTCTTT.

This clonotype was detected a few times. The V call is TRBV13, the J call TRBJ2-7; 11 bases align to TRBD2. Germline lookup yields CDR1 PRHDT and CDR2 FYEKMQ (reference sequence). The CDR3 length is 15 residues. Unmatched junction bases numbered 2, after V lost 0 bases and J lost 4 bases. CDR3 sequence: CASSLGTSGVYEQYF. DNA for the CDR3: TGTGCCAGCAGCTTAGGGACTAGCGGGGTTTACGAGCAGTACTTC.

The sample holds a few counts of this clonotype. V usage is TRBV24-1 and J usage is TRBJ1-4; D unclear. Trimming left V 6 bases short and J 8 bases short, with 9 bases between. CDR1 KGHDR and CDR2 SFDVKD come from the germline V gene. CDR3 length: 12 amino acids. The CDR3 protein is CATSNRGEKLFF. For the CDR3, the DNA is TGTGCCACCAGTAATAGAGGCGAAAAACTGTTTTTT.

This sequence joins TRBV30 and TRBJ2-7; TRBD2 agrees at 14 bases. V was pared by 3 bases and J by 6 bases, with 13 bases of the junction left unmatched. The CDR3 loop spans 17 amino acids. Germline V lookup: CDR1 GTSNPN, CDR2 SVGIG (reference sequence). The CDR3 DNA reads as TGTGCCTGGAGGGTAAAACAGGGACTAGCGGGAGAAGGCGAGCAGTACTTC. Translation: CAWRVKQGLAGEGEQYF.

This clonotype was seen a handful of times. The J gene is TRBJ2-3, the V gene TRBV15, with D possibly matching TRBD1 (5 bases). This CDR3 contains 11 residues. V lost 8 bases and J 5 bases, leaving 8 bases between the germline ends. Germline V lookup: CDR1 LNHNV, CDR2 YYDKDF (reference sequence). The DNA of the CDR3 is TGTGCCACCGGGGCTGGAGATACGCAGTATTTT. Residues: CATGAGDTQYF.

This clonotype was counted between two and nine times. For the CDR3, the DNA is TGCAGCTCCAAGGGCTTCCAGACGCCTAGCACAGATACGCAGTATTTT. Protein sequence: CSSKGFQTPSTDTQYF. The chain links TRBV29-1 to TRBJ2-3; no definite D call. The CDR3 is made up of 16 amino acids. The germline gives CDR1 SQVTM, CDR2 ANQGSEA. V shed 8 bases and J shed 0 bases, with 21 bases lying between them.

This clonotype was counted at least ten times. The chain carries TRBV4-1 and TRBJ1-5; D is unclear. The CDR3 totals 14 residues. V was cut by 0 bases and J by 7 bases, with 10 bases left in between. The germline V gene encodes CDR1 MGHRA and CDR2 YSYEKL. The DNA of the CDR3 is TGCGCCAGCAGCCAAGATTCCCTAGGGCAGCCCCAGCATTTT. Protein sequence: CASSQDSLGQPQHF.

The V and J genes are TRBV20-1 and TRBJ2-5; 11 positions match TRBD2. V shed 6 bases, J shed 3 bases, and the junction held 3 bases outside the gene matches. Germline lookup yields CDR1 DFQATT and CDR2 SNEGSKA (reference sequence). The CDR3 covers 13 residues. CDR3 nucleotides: TGCAGTGCGGCTAGCGGGAGGAAAGAGACCCAGTACTTC. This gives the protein CSAASGRKETQYF.

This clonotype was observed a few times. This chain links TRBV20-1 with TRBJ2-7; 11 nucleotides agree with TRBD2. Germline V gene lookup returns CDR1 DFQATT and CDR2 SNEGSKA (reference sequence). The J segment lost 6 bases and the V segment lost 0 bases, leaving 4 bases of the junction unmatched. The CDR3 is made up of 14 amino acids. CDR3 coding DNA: TGCAGTGCTAGAGATGCGCTAGCGGGAGGCGAGCAGTACTTC. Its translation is CSARDALAGGEQYF.